The present T cell receptor beta chain was sequenced within a study of blood T cell repertoires in COVID-19. This clone was seen once. A read error may produce the germline difference seen at one junction end. CDR1 is SGHDN and CDR2 is FVKESK in the germline V gene. This CDR3 region has 14 residues. Original data processing: Quantification of nucleated cells was approximated via reference gene primer amplification. TCRdb's copy holds only in-frame clones and misses some; the assay was immunoSEQ multiplex PCR. V and J calls and clone size are given by that table; D and trimming were obtained from the DNA. The sample yields under 40,000 clones, nearly 90% seen once.

The receptor was derived from a man between 60 and 70 years old with active COVID-19. This chain joins TRBV14 and TRBJ1-2; the D gene is possibly TRBD1 (6 bases). Sequenced sample: peripheral blood. Here the CDR3 reads CASSQAQGFGGYTF. The CDR3 coding sequence is TGTGCCAGCAGTCAAGCTCAGGGGTTTGGTGGCTACACCTTC.